This is a list of T cell receptor beta chains from one sample in a study of blood T cell repertoires in COVID-19. Data came from immunoSEQ multiplex PCR; TCRdb stores just in-frame clones and leaves some out. The sample lists 130,000 to 150,000 clones; approximately 92% were seen once. Sequencing was performed on peripheral blood. Every receptor here comes from a woman aged 60-70 years with active COVID-19. The CDR3 runs from the conserved cysteine through the conserved F or W. Each record gives: D gene, clone size, J gene, V gene, CDR3 DNA, CDR3 protein. The D gene is left open where the match is weak. The size field is filled for only some rows; it gives once, few, many or a size class.

>TRBD1|-|TRBJ1-2|TRBV24-1
TGTGCCACCAGTGATCCCGGGACAGGGGACGGCTACACCTTC
CATSDPGTGDGYTF
>TRBD1|-|TRBJ1-4|TRBV6-5
TGTGCCAGCACTTATGGACAGGTGAATGAAAAACTGTTTTTT
CASTYGQVNEKLFF
>-|-|TRBJ1-2|TRBV18
TGTGCCAGCTCACCACTACGGGAAGGACCTAACTATGGCTACACCTTC
CASSPLREGPNYGYTF
>-|-|TRBJ1-2|TRBV27
TGTGCCAGCAGTTTATCCGGGTCCTCCCTAGGCACCTATGGCTACACCTTC
CASSLSGSSLGTYGYTF
>TRBD2|-|TRBJ2-1|TRBV3-1/TRBV3-2
TGTGCCAGCAGCCCTCCCACTAGCGGGAGAAATGAGCAGTTCTTC
CASSPPTSGRNEQFF
>TRBD1|-|TRBJ2-7|TRBV5-1
TGCGCCAGCAGCTTGGTACTAGGGGGCGGCGAGCAGTACTTC
CASSLVLGGGEQYF
>-|-|TRBJ1-5|TRBV7-6
TGTGCCAGCAGCCCCCGGGACATAAGCAATCAGCCCCAGCATTTT
CASSPRDISNQPQHF
>-|-|TRBJ1-2|TRBV2
TGTGCCAGCAGTTATACGGGAAACGATGGCTACACCTTC
CASSYTGNDGYTF
>-|-|TRBJ1-2|TRBV14
TGTGCCAGCAGCCAAGAAGGCGGGACTGGCTATGGCTACACCTTC
CASSQEGGTGYGYTF
>TRBD2|-|TRBJ2-1|TRBV7-8
TGTGCCAGCAGCTTGGGACTAGCGGGGAACAATGAGCAGTTCTTC
CASSLGLAGNNEQFF
>TRBD1|-|TRBJ2-7|TRBV10-3
TGTGCCATCGGTGACAGGGGGCGCGGGATCGACGAGCAGTACTTC
CAIGDRGRGIDEQYF
>TRBD1|-|TRBJ2-7|TRBV29-1
TGCAGCGTTGGTTCGGACAGGGCCTACGAGCAGTACTTC
CSVGSDRAYEQYF
>-|-|TRBJ1-4|TRBV29-1
TGCAGCGTTGGTCAACGATCCGGTGGCGGTGAAAAACTGTTTTTT
CSVGQRSGGGEKLFF
>-|-|TRBJ2-7|TRBV7-9
TGTGCCAGCAGCTTTAGCGGAACCTACGAGCAGTACTTC
CASSFSGTYEQYF
>-|-|TRBJ2-3|TRBV2
TGTGCCAGCACGGTTTATAGCACAGATACGCAGTATTTT
CASTVYSTDTQYF
>TRBD2|-|TRBJ2-1|TRBV30
TGTGCCTGGAGTGAGGTAGCGGGGCAAGAGCAGTTCTTC
CAWSEVAGQEQFF
>-|-|TRBJ2-7|TRBV28
TGTGCCAGCAGTTTTACTAGTTCCTACGAGCAGTACTTC
CASSFTSSYEQYF
>-|-|TRBJ1-1|TRBV28
TGTGCCAGCTTGTCCGGGGGGCGAATGTATACTGAAGCTTTCTTT
CASLSGGRMYTEAFF
>-|-|TRBJ2-5|TRBV21-1
TGTGCCAGCAGCTCGGGACTAGCGGGAGGGCCGTGGAAGGAGACCCAGTACTTC
CASSSGLAGGPWKETQYF
>TRBD1|-|TRBJ1-2|TRBV7-3
TGTGCCAGCAGCTTAACGTTTCAGGGGGCTTATGGCTACACCTTC
CASSLTFQGAYGYTF
>TRBD1|-|TRBJ2-7|TRBV6-2/TRBV6-3
TGTGCCAGCAGCAACCACCCGGGACAGGGTGTCTACGAGCAGTACTTC
CASSNHPGQGVYEQYF
>-|once|TRBJ2-1|TRBV6-2/TRBV6-3
TGTGCCAGCAGTTATCTCCGTCGAGGGAATGAGCAGTTCTTC
CASSYLRRGNEQFF
>-|-|TRBJ2-2|TRBV6-5
TGTGCCAGCAGCTCAAACAGGGCCGGGGAGCTGTTTTTT
CASSSNRAGELFF
>TRBD2|-|TRBJ2-1|TRBV7-2
TGTGCCAGCAGCTTAGCCCCTAGCGGGAAGCAGTTCTTC
CASSLAPSGKQFF
>-|-|TRBJ1-3|TRBV21-1
TGTGCCAGCAGGAGAAACCCGGGGGGAAACACCATATATTTT
CASRRNPGGNTIYF
>-|-|TRBJ2-7|TRBV11-2
TGTGCCAGCAGCCGATCGGACACGGAGTACTTC
CASSRSDTEYF
>-|-|TRBJ1-3|TRBV3-1/TRBV3-2
TGTGCCAGCAGCCAAACCGGCCCGTTTCGGCGACAGTGCCTTCTCTCTGGAAACACCATATATTTT
CASSQTGPFRRQCLLSGNTIYF
>-|-|TRBJ2-3|TRBV18
TGTGCCAGCTCAGCTTCTCGGTCCTCCACAGATACGCAGTATTTT
CASSASRSSTDTQYF
>-|few|TRBJ2-7|TRBV7-2
TGTGCCAGCAGCCCACTACCGGGAGCCTACGAGCAGTACTTC
CASSPLPGAYEQYF
>TRBD1|-|TRBJ2-6|TRBV30
TGTGCCTGGACCACTCCGGGACAGGGGGCTATGAGTGGGGCCAACGTCCTGACTTTC
CAWTTPGQGAMSGANVLTF
>-|-|TRBJ2-7|TRBV4-1
TGCGCCAGCAGCCAAGAGGTACGAGGGGGCTCCTACGAGCAGTACTTC
CASSQEVRGGSYEQYF
>-|-|TRBJ1-2|TRBV12-3/TRBV12-4
TGTGCCAGCAGTTCCTACTATGGCTACACCTTC
CASSSYYGYTF
>-|-|TRBJ1-4|TRBV4-1
TGCGCCAGCAGCCTCTCCTCGGGACAAACTAATGAAAAACTGTTTTTT
CASSLSSGQTNEKLFF
>TRBD1|few|TRBJ1-5|TRBV3-1/TRBV3-2
TGTGCCAGCGGACAGGGGGCGTGGAGCAATCAGCCCCAGCATTTT
CASGQGAWSNQPQHF
>TRBD2|-|TRBJ2-1|TRBV7-8
TGTGCCAGCAGCCTCACTAGCGGGAGGGCCGGTGAGCAGTTCTTC
CASSLTSGRAGEQFF
>-|-|TRBJ2-5|TRBV28
TGTGCCAGCAGTTTCCCCAGGGAGACCCAGTACTTC
CASSFPRETQYF
>TRBD2|-|TRBJ2-5|TRBV19
TGTGCCAGTAGGGGGACTAGCGGGGGCCAAGAGACCCAGTACTTC
CASRGTSGGQETQYF
>TRBD1|-|TRBJ1-2|TRBV14
TGTGCCAGCAGTTATCGGACAGGACAACACTATGGCTACACCTTC
CASSYRTGQHYGYTF
>TRBD1|-|TRBJ2-5|TRBV3-1/TRBV3-2
TGTGCCAGCAGCCAAGCTTCGACAGGGAAAGAGACCCAGTACTTC
CASSQASTGKETQYF
>-|-|TRBJ2-6|TRBV5-1
TGCGCCAGCAGCCCAGGGGCTGGGGCCAACGTCCTGACTTTC
CASSPGAGANVLTF
>-|-|TRBJ2-5|TRBV28
TGTGCCAGCAGTCAGATCTCGGAGACCCAGTACTTC
CASSQISETQYF
>-|-|TRBJ2-6|TRBV19
TGTGCCACCACCCTCGGGGGAGTGAACTCTGGGGCCAACGTCCTGACTTTC
CATTLGGVNSGANVLTF
>TRBD1|-|TRBJ2-7|TRBV3-1/TRBV3-2
TGTGCCAGCAGCCAAAGGACAGGGTCCCACGAGCAGTACTTC
CASSQRTGSHEQYF
>-|-|TRBJ2-3|TRBV7-8
TGTGCCAGCAGCTTACCCCTCGGAGCGGACCTCACAGATACGCAGTATTTT
CASSLPLGADLTDTQYF
>-|-|TRBJ2-1|TRBV9
TGTGCCAGCAGCCCGCGGACTCTGGGGGAGCAGTTCTTC
CASSPRTLGEQFF
>TRBD1|-|TRBJ2-7|TRBV29-1
TGCAGCGTTGAGACAGGGGGCGGATACGAGCAGTACTTC
CSVETGGGYEQYF
>-|few|TRBJ1-2|TRBV5-4
TGTGCCAGCAGCTCCCCTGCCGGGGGAGCGGGAGGCTACACCTTC
CASSSPAGGAGGYTF